The next 7 T cell receptor beta chains were all read from a single sample in a study of blood T cell repertoires in COVID-19. TCRdb's copy holds only in-frame clones and misses some; the assay was immunoSEQ multiplex PCR. The sample holds approximately 200,000 clones; roughly nine tenths are singletons and the top ten take more than 3%. The sample consisted of PBMCs or T cells enriched from blood (not recorded which). The receptors come from a young woman in a cohort exposed to, infected with or recovered from COVID-19 (not recorded which).

This clone was detected a few times. CDR3 in amino acids: CASSPTHSSLHF. CDR3 sequence (DNA): TGTGCCAGCAGTCCTACCCATTCGTCCCTCCACTTT. The genes are TRBV28 and TRBJ1-6; D not resolved. The germline CDR1 and CDR2 sequences are MDHEN and SYDVKM. V lost 5 bases to trimming and J lost 14 bases, with 13 bases between them. This CDR3 is 12 amino acids long.

The rearrangement joins TRBV7-2 to TRBJ2-2; D not resolved. The germline V and J ends were trimmed by 5 bases and 6 bases, with 10 bases remaining between them. From germline, CDR1 is SGHTA and CDR2 FQGNSA. The CDR3 consists of 13 residues. The CDR3 sequence is CASSAIRAGELFF. In DNA, the CDR3 is TGTGCCAGCAGCGCGATTCGGGCCGGGGAGCTGTTTTTT.

The chain employs TRBV4-2 and TRBJ2-7; 10 bases match TRBD2. Germline CDR1 LGHNA, CDR2 YNFKEQ. The ends lost 0 bases at V and 7 bases at J; junction bases unmatched: 15. The CDR3 is 18 amino acids. For the CDR3, the DNA is TGTGCCAGCAGCCAAGAGGGCGGTCGGGAGCGGGAGGGATGGGAGCAGTACTTC. This translates into CASSQEGGREREGWEQYF.

CDR3 DNA sequence: TGTGCCAGCAGCTTTTCCGCGGGGGGTTCAGCTTTCTTT. Encoded protein: CASSFSAGGSAFF. The J gene is TRBJ1-1, the V gene TRBV5-4, with D perhaps TRBD1 (5 bases). V lost 2 bases, J lost 10 bases, and 15 bases lay in between. Germline lookup yields CDR1 SGHNT and CDR2 YYREEE (reference sequence). This CDR3 comprises 13 residues.

This chain joins TRBV5-4 and TRBJ1-2, with no clear D. The CDR3 runs to 13 residues. Trimming took 4 bases from V and 6 from J, leaving 13 bases between them. Per the germline V gene, CDR1 is SGHNT and CDR2 is YYREEE (reference sequence). The chain's CDR3 is CASSPSVLNGYTF. The CDR3, as DNA: TGTGCCAGCAGCCCCAGCGTATTGAATGGCTACACCTTC.

The genes are TRBV5-1 and TRBJ1-2; possible D gene TRBD1, 5 bases. CDR1 SGHRS and CDR2 YFSETQ come from the germline V gene. Trimming left V 4 bases short and J 0 bases short, with 13 bases between. The CDR3 contains 15 residues. The CDR3 DNA reads as TGCGCCAGCAGCCCGGGCGACAGTTCTAACTATGGCTACACCTTC. Translation gives CASSPGDSSNYGYTF.

The chain uses TRBV5-6 and TRBJ1-6; D unclear. Looked up from germline, CDR1 is SGHDT and CDR2 is YYEEEE. The germline V and J ends were trimmed by 0 bases and 2 bases, with 9 bases remaining between them. The CDR3 covers 16 residues. The CDR3: CASSLGGPAYNSPLHF. For the CDR3, the DNA is TGTGCCAGCAGCTTGGGTGGCCCAGCCTATAATTCACCCCTCCACTTT.